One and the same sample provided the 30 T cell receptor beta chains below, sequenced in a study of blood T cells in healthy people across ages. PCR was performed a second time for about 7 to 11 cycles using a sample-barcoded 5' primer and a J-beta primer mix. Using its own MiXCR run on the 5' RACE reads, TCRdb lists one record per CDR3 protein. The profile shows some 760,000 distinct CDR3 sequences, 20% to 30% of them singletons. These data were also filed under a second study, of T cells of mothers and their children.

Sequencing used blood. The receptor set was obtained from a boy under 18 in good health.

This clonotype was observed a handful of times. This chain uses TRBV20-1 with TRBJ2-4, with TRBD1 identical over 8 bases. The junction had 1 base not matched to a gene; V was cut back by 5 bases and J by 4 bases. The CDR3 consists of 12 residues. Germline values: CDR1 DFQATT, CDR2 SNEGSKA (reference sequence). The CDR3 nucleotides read TGCAGTGCTGACAGGGGTAAAAACATTCAGTACTTC. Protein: CSADRGKNIQYF.

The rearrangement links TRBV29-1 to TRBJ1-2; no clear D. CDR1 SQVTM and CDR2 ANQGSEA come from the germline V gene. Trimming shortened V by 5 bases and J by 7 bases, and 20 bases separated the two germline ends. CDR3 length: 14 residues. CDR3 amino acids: CSVYGVKGNAGYTF. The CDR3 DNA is TGCAGCGTTTACGGGGTGAAGGGAAACGCTGGCTACACCTTC.

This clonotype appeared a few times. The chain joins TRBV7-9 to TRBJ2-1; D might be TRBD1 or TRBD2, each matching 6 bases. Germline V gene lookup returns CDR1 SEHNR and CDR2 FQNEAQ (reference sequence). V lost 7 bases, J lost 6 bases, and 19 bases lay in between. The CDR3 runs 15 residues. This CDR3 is CASNKQGWRGNEQFF. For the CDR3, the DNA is TGTGCCAGCAACAAACAGGGATGGAGGGGCAATGAGCAGTTCTTC.

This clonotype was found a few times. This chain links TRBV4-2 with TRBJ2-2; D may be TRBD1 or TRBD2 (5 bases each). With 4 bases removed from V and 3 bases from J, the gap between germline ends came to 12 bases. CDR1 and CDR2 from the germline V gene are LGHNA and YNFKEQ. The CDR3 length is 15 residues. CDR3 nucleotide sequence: TGTGCCAGCAGCCCGTACCAGGGAGACACCGGGGAGCTGTTTTTT. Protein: CASSPYQGDTGELFF.

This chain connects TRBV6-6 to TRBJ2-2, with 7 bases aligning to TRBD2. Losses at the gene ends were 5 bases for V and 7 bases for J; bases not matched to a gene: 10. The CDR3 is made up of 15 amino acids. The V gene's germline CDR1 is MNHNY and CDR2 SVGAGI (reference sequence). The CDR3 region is CASSPASGDGGELFF. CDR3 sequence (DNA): TGTGCCAGCAGTCCCGCTAGCGGCGATGGCGGGGAGCTGTTTTTT.

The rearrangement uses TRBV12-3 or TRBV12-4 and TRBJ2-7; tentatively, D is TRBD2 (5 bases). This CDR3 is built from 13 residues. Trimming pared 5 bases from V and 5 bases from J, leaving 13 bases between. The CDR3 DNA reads TGTGCCAGCAGTCCCTTTGCGGGCGACGAGCAGTACTTC. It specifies CASSPFAGDEQYF.

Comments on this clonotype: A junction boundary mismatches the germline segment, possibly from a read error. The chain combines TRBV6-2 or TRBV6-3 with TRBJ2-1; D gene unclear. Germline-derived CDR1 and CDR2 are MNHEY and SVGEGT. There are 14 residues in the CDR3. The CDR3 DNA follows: TGTGCCGGCAGTTCTCAGAGCTCCTACAATGAGCAGTTCTTC. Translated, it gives CAGSSQSSYNEQFF.

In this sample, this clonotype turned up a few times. This CDR3 reads CASSPLGYNQETQYF. DNA of the CDR3: TGTGCCAGCAGTCCCTTGGGGTATAACCAAGAGACCCAGTACTTC. This chain uses TRBV7-8 with TRBJ2-5; unclear D gene. Trimming took off 6 bases at V and 0 bases at J, with 14 bases between the two ends. The length of the CDR3 is 15 residues. Germline lookup yields CDR1 SGHVS and CDR2 FQNEAQ.

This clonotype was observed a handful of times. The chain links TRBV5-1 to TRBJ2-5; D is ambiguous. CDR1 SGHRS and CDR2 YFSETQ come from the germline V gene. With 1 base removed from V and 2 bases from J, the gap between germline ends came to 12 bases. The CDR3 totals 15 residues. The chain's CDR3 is CASSLSAGTQETQYF. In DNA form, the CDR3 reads TGCGCCAGCAGCTTGTCGGCAGGAACACAAGAGACCCAGTACTTC.

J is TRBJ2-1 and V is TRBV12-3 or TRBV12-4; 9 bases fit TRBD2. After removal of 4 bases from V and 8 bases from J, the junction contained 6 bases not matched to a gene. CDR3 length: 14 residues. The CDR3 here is CASSWGLALDEQFF. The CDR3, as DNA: TGTGCCAGCAGTTGGGGACTAGCTTTGGATGAGCAGTTCTTC.

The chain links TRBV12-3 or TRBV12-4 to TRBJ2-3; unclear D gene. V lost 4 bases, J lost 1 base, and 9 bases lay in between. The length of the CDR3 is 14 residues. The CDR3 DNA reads TGTGCCAGCAGTTCCACTGACCGCACAGATACGCAGTATTTT. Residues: CASSSTDRTDTQYF.

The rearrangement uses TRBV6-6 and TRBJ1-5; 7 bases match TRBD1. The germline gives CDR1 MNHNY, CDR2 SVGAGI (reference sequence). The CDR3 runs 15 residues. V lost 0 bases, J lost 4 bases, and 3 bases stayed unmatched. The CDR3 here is CASSYSDRKNQPQHF. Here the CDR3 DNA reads TGTGCCAGCAGTTACTCGGACAGGAAGAATCAGCCCCAGCATTTT.

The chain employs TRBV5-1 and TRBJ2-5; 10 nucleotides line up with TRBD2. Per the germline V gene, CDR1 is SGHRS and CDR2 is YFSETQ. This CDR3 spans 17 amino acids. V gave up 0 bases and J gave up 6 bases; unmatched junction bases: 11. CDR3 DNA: TGCGCCAGCAGCTTGGCGGCTAGCGGGAGCCCACAACAGACCCAGTACTTC. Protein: CASSLAASGSPQQTQYF.

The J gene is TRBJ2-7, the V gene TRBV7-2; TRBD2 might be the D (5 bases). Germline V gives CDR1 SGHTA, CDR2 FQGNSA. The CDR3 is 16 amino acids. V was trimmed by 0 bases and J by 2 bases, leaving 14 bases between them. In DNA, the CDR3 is TGTGCCAGCAGCTTAGCGCGGGCTAGGGTGGCCTACGAGCAGTACTTC. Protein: CASSLARARVAYEQYF.

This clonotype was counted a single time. The CDR3 reads CASRAGLISTDTQYF. The CDR3 DNA reads TGTGCCAGCAGAGCGGGACTTATTAGCACAGATACGCAGTATTTT. V and J are TRBV12-3 or TRBV12-4 and TRBJ2-3, with 7 bases aligning to TRBD2. V lost 6 bases to trimming and J lost 0 bases; unmatched junction nucleotides: 6. The CDR3 length is 15 residues.

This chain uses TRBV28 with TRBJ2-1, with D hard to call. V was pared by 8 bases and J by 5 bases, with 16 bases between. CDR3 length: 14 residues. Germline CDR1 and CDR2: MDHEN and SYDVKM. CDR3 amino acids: CASLWPGLDNEQFF. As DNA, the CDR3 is TGTGCCAGCTTGTGGCCGGGCTTAGACAATGAGCAGTTCTTC.

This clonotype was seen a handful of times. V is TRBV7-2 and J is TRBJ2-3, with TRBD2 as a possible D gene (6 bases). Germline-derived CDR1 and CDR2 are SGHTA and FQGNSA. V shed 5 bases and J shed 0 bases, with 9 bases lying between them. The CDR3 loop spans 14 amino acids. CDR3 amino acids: CASSRSGSTDTQYF. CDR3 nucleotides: TGTGCCAGCAGCCGTAGCGGAAGCACAGATACGCAGTATTTT.

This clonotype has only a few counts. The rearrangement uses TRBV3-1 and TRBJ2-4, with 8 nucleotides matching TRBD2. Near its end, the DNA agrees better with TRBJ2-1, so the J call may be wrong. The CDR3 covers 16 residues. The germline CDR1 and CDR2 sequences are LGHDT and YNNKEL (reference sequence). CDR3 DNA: TGTGCCAGCAGCCAAGGAGCGGGAGAAACCAAAAACATTCAGTTCTTC. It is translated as CASSQGAGETKNIQFF.

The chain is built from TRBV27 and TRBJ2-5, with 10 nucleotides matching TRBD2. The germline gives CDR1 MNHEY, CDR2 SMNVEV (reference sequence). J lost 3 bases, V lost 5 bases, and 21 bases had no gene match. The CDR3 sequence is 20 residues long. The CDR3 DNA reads TGTGCCAGCAGTCCTATCCCCGTCTCAGCGGGAGGGCCAGGGGAAGAGACCCAGTACTTC. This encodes CASSPIPVSAGGPGEETQYF.

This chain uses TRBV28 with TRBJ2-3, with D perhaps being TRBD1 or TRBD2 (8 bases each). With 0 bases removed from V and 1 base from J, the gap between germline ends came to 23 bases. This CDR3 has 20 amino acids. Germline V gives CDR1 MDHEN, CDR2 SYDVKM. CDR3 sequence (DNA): TGTGCCAGCAGTTTATGGGGTAGCGGGGACAAGACAGGGGGCACAGATACGCAGTATTTT. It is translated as CASSLWGSGDKTGGTDTQYF.

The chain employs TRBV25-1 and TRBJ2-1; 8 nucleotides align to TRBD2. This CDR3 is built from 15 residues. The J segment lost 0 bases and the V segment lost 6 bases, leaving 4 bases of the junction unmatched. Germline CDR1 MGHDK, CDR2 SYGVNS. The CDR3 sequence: CASSRGGYSYNEQFF. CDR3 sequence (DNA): TGTGCCAGCAGCCGGGGGGGATACTCCTACAATGAGCAGTTCTTC.

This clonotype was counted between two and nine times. The CDR3 is CSANSQETQYF. The CDR3 bases are TGCAGTGCTAACAGCCAAGAGACCCAGTACTTC. This chain connects TRBV20-1 to TRBJ2-5; D not resolved. V lost 4 bases, J lost 1 base, and 4 bases lay in between. The CDR3 sequence is 11 residues long. In germline, CDR1 is DFQATT, CDR2 SNEGSKA (reference sequence).

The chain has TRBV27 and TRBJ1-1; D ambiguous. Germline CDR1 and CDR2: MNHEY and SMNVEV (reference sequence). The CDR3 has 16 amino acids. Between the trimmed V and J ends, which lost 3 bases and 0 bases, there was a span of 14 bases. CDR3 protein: CASSFEGSGLNTEAFF. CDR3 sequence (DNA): TGTGCCAGCAGTTTCGAGGGCTCGGGGTTGAACACTGAAGCTTTCTTT.

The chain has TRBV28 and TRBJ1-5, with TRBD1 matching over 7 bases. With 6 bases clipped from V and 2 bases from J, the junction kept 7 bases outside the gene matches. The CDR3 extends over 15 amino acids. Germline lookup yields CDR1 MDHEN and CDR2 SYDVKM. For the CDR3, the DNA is TGTGCCAGCAGCCTTACAGGGGTAGGCAATCAGCCCCAGCATTTT. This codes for CASSLTGVGNQPQHF. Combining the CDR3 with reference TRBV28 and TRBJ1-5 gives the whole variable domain DVKVTQSSRYLVKRTGEKVFLECVQDMDHENMFWYRQDPGLGLRLIYFSYDVKMKEKGDIPEGYSVSREKKERFSLILESASTNQTSMYLCASSLTGVGNQPQHFGDGTRLSIL.

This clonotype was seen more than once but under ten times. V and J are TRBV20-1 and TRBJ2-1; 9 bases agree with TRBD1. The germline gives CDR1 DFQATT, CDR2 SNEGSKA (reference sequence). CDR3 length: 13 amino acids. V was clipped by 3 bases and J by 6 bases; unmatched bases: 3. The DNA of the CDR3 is TGCAGTGCTAGGGACAGGGGCTTCAATGAGCAGTTCTTC. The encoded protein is CSARDRGFNEQFF.

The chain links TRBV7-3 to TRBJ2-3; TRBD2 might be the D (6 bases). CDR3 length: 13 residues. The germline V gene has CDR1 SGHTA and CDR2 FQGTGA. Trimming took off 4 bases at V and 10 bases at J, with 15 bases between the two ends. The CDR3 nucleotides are TGTGCCAGCAGCTCGGGCCCCGGCGGGGCGCAGTATTTT. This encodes CASSSGPGGAQYF.

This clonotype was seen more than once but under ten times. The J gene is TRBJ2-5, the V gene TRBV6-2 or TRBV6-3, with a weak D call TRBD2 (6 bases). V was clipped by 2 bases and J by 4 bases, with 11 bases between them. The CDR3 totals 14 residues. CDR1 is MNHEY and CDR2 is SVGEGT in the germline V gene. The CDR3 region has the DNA TGTGCCAGCAGTTACATGGGGGGAGGAGAGACCCAGTACTTC. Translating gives CASSYMGGGETQYF.

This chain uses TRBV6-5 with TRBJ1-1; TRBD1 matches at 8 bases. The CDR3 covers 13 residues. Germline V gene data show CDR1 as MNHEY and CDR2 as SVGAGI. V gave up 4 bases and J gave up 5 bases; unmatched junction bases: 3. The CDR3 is CASSWTGTTEAFF. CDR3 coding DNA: TGTGCCAGCAGTTGGACAGGGACGACTGAAGCTTTCTTT.

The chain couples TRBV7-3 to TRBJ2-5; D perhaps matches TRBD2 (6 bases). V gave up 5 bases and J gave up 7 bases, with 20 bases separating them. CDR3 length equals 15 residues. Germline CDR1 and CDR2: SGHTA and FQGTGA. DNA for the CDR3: TGTGCCAGCAGCCTCGGGATCGGGGAGGTGGCGACCCAGTACTTC. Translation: CASSLGIGEVATQYF.

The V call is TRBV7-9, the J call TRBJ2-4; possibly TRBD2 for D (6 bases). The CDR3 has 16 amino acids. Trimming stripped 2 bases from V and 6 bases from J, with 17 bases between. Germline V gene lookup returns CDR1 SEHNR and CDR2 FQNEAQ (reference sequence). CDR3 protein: CASSLRGGTGGNIQYF. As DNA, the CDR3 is TGTGCCAGCAGCTTAAGAGGAGGGACTGGGGGAAACATTCAGTACTTC.